This T cell receptor (beta chain) was captured in a study of T cell responses to AZD1222 COVID-19 vaccine. Study results and caveats: Baseline seropositives among AZD1222 recipients totaled only five to seven.

Data came from immunoSEQ multiplex PCR; TCRdb stores just in-frame clones and leaves some out. The sample records 90,000 to 140,000 clones, 70% to 90% being singletons. Concerning this clone: Its specificity is not known.

Germline CDR1 MDHEN, CDR2 SYDVKM. V was pared by 5 bases and J by 11 bases, with 10 bases between. The CDR3 has 12 amino acids. This clonotype was obtained from an adult in good health. V and J are TRBV28 and TRBJ1-6; D is undetermined. The sample consisted of peripheral blood, taken on day 0 of AZD1222 vaccination. The CDR3 region has the DNA TGTGCCAGCAGTAAGGGCCCGGCACCCCTCCACTTT. Translated: CASSKGPAPLHF.